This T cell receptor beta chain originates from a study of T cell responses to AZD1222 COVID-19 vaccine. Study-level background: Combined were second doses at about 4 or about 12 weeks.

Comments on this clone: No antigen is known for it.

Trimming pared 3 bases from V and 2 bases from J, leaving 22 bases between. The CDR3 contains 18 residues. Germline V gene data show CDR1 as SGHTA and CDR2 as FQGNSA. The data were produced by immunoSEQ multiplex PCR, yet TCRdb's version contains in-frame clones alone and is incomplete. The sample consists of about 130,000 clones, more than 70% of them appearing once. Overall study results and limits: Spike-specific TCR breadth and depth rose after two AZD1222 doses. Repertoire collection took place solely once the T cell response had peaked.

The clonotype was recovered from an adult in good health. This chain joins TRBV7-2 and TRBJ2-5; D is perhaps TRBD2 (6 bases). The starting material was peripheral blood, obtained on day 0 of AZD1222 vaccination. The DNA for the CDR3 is TGTGCCAGCAGCTTTACCCCGGGAGCGGCATACTCTCAAGAGACCCAGTACTTC. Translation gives CASSFTPGAAYSQETQYF.